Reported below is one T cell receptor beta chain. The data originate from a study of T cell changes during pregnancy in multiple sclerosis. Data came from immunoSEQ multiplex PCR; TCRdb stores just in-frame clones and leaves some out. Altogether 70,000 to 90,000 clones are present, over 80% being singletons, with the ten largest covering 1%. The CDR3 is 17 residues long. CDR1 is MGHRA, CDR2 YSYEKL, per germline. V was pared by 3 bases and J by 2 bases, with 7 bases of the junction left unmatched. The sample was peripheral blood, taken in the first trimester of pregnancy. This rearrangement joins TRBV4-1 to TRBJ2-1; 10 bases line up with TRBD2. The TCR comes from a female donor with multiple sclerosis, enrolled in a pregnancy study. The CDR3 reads CASSHYGLAETYNEQFF. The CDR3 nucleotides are TGCGCCAGCAGCCACTACGGACTAGCGGAGACCTACAATGAGCAGTTCTTC.